This T cell receptor (beta chain) was captured by sequencing in a study of blood T cell repertoires in COVID-19. This CDR3 has 16 amino acids. Trimming removed 4 bases from V and 0 bases from J, with 12 bases in between. From germline, CDR1 is KGHDR and CDR2 SFDVKD. TCRdb's table, derived via immunoSEQ multiplex PCR, lists solely in-frame clones and lacks some. The table records 25,000 to 30,000 clones, around 91% of them present only once. The specimen sequenced was peripheral blood. The source is a man aged 55 to 70 with acute or convalescent COVID-19. The rearrangement uses TRBV24-1 and TRBJ2-1, with D possibly TRBD1 on 6 matching bases. The CDR3 nucleotides are TGTGCCACCAGTGACTCTTCCAGGGGCTCCTACAATGAGCAGTTCTTC. Protein: CATSDSSRGSYNEQFF.